The 30 T cell receptor beta chains reported below all come from one sample, sequenced in a study of CD8+CD57+ T cells in acquired aplastic anemia. TCR beta VDJ combinations and CDR3 sequences were profiled from genomic DNA. A single record per CDR3 protein comes from TCRdb applying MiXCR to the reads. The profile shows about 110,000 distinct CDR3 sequences, around 53% of them singletons. Material: sorted CD4+, CD8+, or CD8+CD57+ T cells (not recorded which) from PBMCs. The receptor source for this set is a human donor in good health, serving as a control.

The count of this clonotype is one. The CDR3 sequence: CASSLGDGELFF. In DNA, the CDR3 is TGTGCCAGCAGTCTAGGGGACGGGGAGCTGTTTTTT. The chain couples TRBV7-9 to TRBJ2-2; a weak D match, TRBD1 (5 bases). From germline, CDR1 is SEHNR and CDR2 FQNEAQ (reference sequence). The CDR3 contains 12 residues. Trimming took 6 bases from V and 7 from J, leaving 9 bases between them.

This clonotype has a handful of counts. One base away lies a much larger clone, so this may be a sequencing read error. The CDR3 here is CASRGTGVGEQYF. The DNA for the CDR3 is TGTGCCAGCAGGGGAACGGGAGTTGGGGAGCAGTACTTC. The V and J genes are TRBV27 and TRBJ2-7; the D gene is possibly TRBD2 (6 bases). Germline lookup yields CDR1 MNHEY and CDR2 SMNVEV (reference sequence). The CDR3 sequence is 13 residues long. Trimming pared 6 bases from V and 7 bases from J, leaving 16 bases between.

V and J are TRBV24-1 and TRBJ2-1; either TRBD1 or TRBD2 may supply D (5 bases each). Germline V gives CDR1 KGHDR, CDR2 SFDVKD. V was cut by 4 bases and J by 5 bases, with 14 bases left in between. The CDR3 has 15 residues. CDR3 sequence (DNA): TGTGCCACCAGTGACCGGGACCCGGGGCACAATGAGCAGTTCTTC. Translation gives CATSDRDPGHNEQFF.

This clonotype was recorded at least ten times. The chain recombines TRBV9 with TRBJ1-2; no firm D call. This CDR3 has 11 amino acids. Germline CDR1 and CDR2: SGDLS and YYNGEE. With 4 bases removed from V and 5 bases from J, the gap between germline ends came to 6 bases. CDR3 nucleotides: TGTGCCAGCAGCCTGGGTTATGGCTACACCTTC. Translation: CASSLGYGYTF.

This chain joins TRBV10-3 and TRBJ2-7, with 9 positions matching TRBD2. Germline lookup yields CDR1 ENHRY and CDR2 SYGVKD. V shed 10 bases, J shed 6 bases, and the junction held 10 bases outside the gene matches. The CDR3 has 13 residues. The CDR3 loop is CATMLAGLGEQYF. The CDR3 nucleotides are TGTGCCACCATGCTAGCGGGATTAGGCGAGCAGTACTTC.

This chain links TRBV10-3 with TRBJ2-7, with D perhaps TRBD1 (5 bases). CDR3 size: 12 residues. Trimming stripped 10 bases from V and 6 bases from J, with 16 bases between. Germline V lookup: CDR1 ENHRY, CDR2 SYGVKD. The CDR3 DNA reads TGTGCCAGCAGGGTCGTGGTTCGCGAGCAGTACTTC. As protein: CASRVVVREQYF.

This clonotype turned up a few times. A read error may explain this, as a much larger clone is one base away. J is TRBJ1-5 and V is TRBV7-9, with D hard to call. Germline lookup yields CDR1 SEHNR and CDR2 FQNEAQ (reference sequence). The V end was cut by 5 bases, the J end by 6 bases, with 17 bases between. This CDR3 contains 15 residues. This CDR3 reads CASSPSGRTGQPQHF. The CDR3 DNA reads as TGTGCCAGCAGCCCGTCTGGCAGGACTGGTCAGCCCCAGCATTTT.

With regard to this clonotype: At one end, the junction sequence differs from germline, possibly due to a read error. The chain combines TRBV29-1 with TRBJ1-1; 8 nucleotides agree with TRBD1. Looked up from germline, CDR1 is SQVTM and CDR2 is ANQGSEA. This CDR3 region has 14 residues. The CDR3 DNA reads TGCAGCGTTGAGGGACAGGATCCGAACACTGAAGCCTTCTTT. Its protein is CSVEGQDPNTEAFF.

In this sample, this clonotype turned up a few times. The genes are TRBV29-1 and TRBJ2-7; 8 bases agree with TRBD1. This CDR3 has 11 amino acids. CDR1 and CDR2 from the germline V gene are SQVTM and ANQGSEA. The trim removed 7 bases at V and 5 bases at J, leaving 4 bases unmatched. This CDR3 reads CSAGQGHEQYF. CDR3 in DNA: TGCAGCGCCGGACAGGGACACGAGCAGTACTTC.

The rearrangement joins TRBV19 to TRBJ1-5; no definite D call. CDR3 length: 14 amino acids. Trimming removed 3 bases from V and 11 bases from J, with 17 bases in between. CDR1 is LNHDA and CDR2 is SQIVND in the germline V gene (reference sequence). The CDR3 here is CASSITRVGQSQHF. In nucleotides, the CDR3 is TGTGCCAGTAGTATTACACGGGTTGGCCAGTCCCAGCATTTT.

This clonotype was seen only once. A junction end diverges from the germline sequence, so it may reflect a read error. This chain links TRBV10-3 with TRBJ1-6; a possible D gene is TRBD1 (6 bases). Germline CDR1 ENHRY, CDR2 SYGVKD. The CDR3 extends over 14 amino acids. CDR3 sequence: CAISELEGDSSLHF. The CDR3 nucleotides read TGTGCCATCAGTGAGTTGGAGGGGGATTCATCCCTCCACTTT.

The genes are TRBV29-1 and TRBJ1-1; D call uncertain. In germline, CDR1 is SQVTM, CDR2 ANQGSEA. Trimming removed 7 bases at V and 1 base at J, with 10 bases between. The length of the CDR3 is 12 residues. The CDR3 loop is CSANSGNTEAFF. CDR3 DNA: TGCAGCGCTAATTCGGGGAACACTGAAGCTTTCTTT.

This chain connects TRBV6-2 or TRBV6-3 to TRBJ2-2; D is unresolved. This CDR3 spans 11 amino acids. Germline V lookup: CDR1 MNHEY, CDR2 SVGEGT. V was pared by 11 bases and J by 1 base, with 5 bases between. In DNA, the CDR3 is TGTGCCGCAGGGAACACCGGGGAGCTGTTTTTT. Its translation: CAAGNTGELFF.

This sequence joins TRBV20-1 and TRBJ1-6, with a weak D call TRBD1 (6 bases). The CDR3 runs 15 residues. The germline V gene has CDR1 DFQATT and CDR2 SNEGSKA (reference sequence). Trimming removed 0 bases at V and 9 bases at J, with 15 bases between. Written as DNA, the CDR3 is TGCAGTGCTAGAGACAGGGGTGTCGATAGTTCACCCCTCCACTTT. This codes for CSARDRGVDSSPLHF.

The chain links TRBV2 to TRBJ1-6; TRBD1 aligns across 9 bases. Per the germline V gene, CDR1 is SNHLY and CDR2 is FYNNEI. This CDR3 has 14 residues. With V trimmed by 3 bases and J by 9 bases, 3 bases remained unmatched. The CDR3 sequence is CASSDGDRASPLHF. The CDR3 DNA sequence: TGTGCCAGCAGTGATGGGGACAGGGCTTCACCCCTCCACTTT.

The chain joins TRBV20-1 to TRBJ1-1; 9 bases fit TRBD1. Germline lookup yields CDR1 DFQATT and CDR2 SNEGSKA (reference sequence). V dropped 1 base and J dropped 7; count of bases not matched to a gene: 7. The CDR3 contains 14 residues. The CDR3 protein is CSARVGTGNLEAFF. The CDR3 DNA reads TGCAGTGCTAGAGTCGGGACAGGGAACCTTGAAGCTTTCTTT.

This clonotype appeared many times. The gene calls are TRBV5-5 and TRBJ2-7; 7 nucleotides agree with TRBD1. The CDR3 length is 16 residues. The germline CDR1 and CDR2 sequences are SGHKS and YYEKEE (reference sequence). The ends lost 4 bases at V and 0 bases at J; junction bases unmatched: 10. The CDR3: CASSDPGTDSSYEQYF. The CDR3 DNA follows: TGTGCCAGCAGCGACCCCGGGACAGACAGCTCCTACGAGCAGTACTTC.

The V call is TRBV25-1, the J call TRBJ2-7, with D possibly being TRBD1 (6 bases). The J call may be in error: the DNA end matches TRBJ1-2 better. The CDR3 extends over 13 amino acids. Germline V CDR1 and CDR2: MGHDK, SYGVNS. CDR3: CASMSPGDYGYTF. The CDR3 DNA is TGTGCCAGCATGTCCCCAGGGGACTATGGCTACACCTTC.

This clonotype was counted many times. The V and J genes are TRBV19 and TRBJ1-1, with a tentative D call TRBD1 (5 bases). From germline, CDR1 is LNHDA and CDR2 SQIVND (reference sequence). The CDR3 length is 14 residues. V lost 2 bases and J lost 5, with 12 bases in between. The CDR3 spells CASSITGGGTEAFF. The CDR3 DNA reads TGTGCCAGTAGTATAACAGGCGGGGGGACTGAAGCTTTCTTT.

The chain is built from TRBV11-2 and TRBJ2-3, with TRBD2 matching 13 bases. Germline V gene sequence: CDR1 SGHAT, CDR2 FQNNGV. Trimming took 1 base from V and 2 from J; bases not matched to a gene: 3. This CDR3 contains 17 residues. CDR3 DNA: TGTGCCAGCAGCTTAGGACTAGCGGGGGGTTACACAGATACGCAGTATTTT. Its translation is CASSLGLAGGYTDTQYF.

The chain joins TRBV11-3 to TRBJ1-2, with D possibly being TRBD1 (5 bases). The V and J ends lost 9 bases and 0 bases respectively, with 17 bases between them. Germline lookup yields CDR1 SGHNT and CDR2 YENEEA. The CDR3 is 15 residues long. The CDR3 spells CASQTVAGSNYGYTF. CDR3 nucleotides: TGTGCCAGTCAAACAGTTGCAGGGTCTAACTATGGCTACACCTTC.

As DNA, the CDR3 is TGTGCCAGCAGTGCCTTACAGGTTAACTATGGCTACACCTTC. Protein sequence: CASSALQVNYGYTF. The chain couples TRBV2 to TRBJ1-2, with D perhaps TRBD1 (5 bases). The length of the CDR3 is 14 residues. Per the germline V gene, CDR1 is SNHLY and CDR2 is FYNNEI. Trimming pared 4 bases from V and 1 base from J, leaving 10 bases between. The variable domain in full, with the rest retrieved from reference TRBV2 and TRBJ1-2, is EPEVTQTPSHQVTQMGQEVILRCVPISNHLYFYWYRQILGQKVEFLVSFYNNEISEKSEIFDDQFSVERPDGSNFTLKIRSTKLEDSAMYFCASSALQVNYGYTFGSGTRLTVV.

This clonotype turned up a few times. A single base separates this from a much larger clone, so it may be a read error. J is TRBJ2-3 and V is TRBV4-3, with 7 bases lining up with TRBD2. Looked up from germline, CDR1 is LGHNA and CDR2 is YSLEER. J was trimmed by 5 bases and V by 1 base; bases with no gene match: 6. The CDR3 consists of 15 residues. CDR3: CASSQVTRGEDTQYF. The CDR3 DNA sequence: TGCGCCAGCAGCCAAGTCACCCGGGGGGAAGATACGCAGTATTTT.

In this sample, this clonotype turned up many times. The V gene is TRBV4-2, the J gene TRBJ1-5, with a weak D call TRBD1 (5 bases). V lost 4 bases, J lost 0 bases, and 13 bases lay in between. Germline V gene sequence: CDR1 LGHNA, CDR2 YNFKEQ. The CDR3 extends over 16 amino acids. This CDR3 is CASSPEGHSSNQPQHF. In DNA, the CDR3 is TGTGCCAGCAGCCCTGAGGGGCACAGTAGCAATCAGCCCCAGCATTTT.

This clonotype has at least ten counts. The CDR3 region is CASSYSIGESYNEQFF. CDR3 nucleotide sequence: TGTGCCAGCAGTTACTCGATCGGGGAGTCCTACAATGAGCAGTTCTTC. The chain recombines TRBV6-5 with TRBJ2-1; a weak D match, TRBD2 (5 bases). Germline-derived CDR1 and CDR2 are MNHEY and SVGAGI. V shed 0 bases and J shed 1 base, with 10 bases lying between them. The CDR3 covers 16 residues.

This chain connects TRBV10-3 to TRBJ1-2; TRBD1 matches 10 bases. Germline V gene data show CDR1 as ENHRY and CDR2 as SYGVKD. The CDR3 is 15 amino acids. The V gene end was trimmed by 10 bases and the J gene end by 4 bases; junction bases not matched to a gene: 12. The CDR3 coding sequence is TGTGCCAGCAGCCCCCCCGGGACAGGGGTCTATGGCTACACCTTC. Its protein is CASSPPGTGVYGYTF.

Note on this clonotype: A read error is likely, as this CDR3 ends without the conserved phenylalanine or tryptophan. The chain carries TRBV10-1 and TRBJ2-3; 7 bases are shared with TRBD2. J gave up 6 bases and V 3 bases, and 9 bases lay outside the gene matches. The germline V gene has CDR1 WNHNN and CDR2 SYGVQD (reference sequence). The CDR3 consists of 15 residues. CDR3 amino acids: CASSDRLAVGDTQYL. CDR3 bases: TGCGCCAGCAGTGATCGGCTAGCGGTTGGGGATACGCAGTATCTT.

The J gene is TRBJ2-5, the V gene TRBV25-1; D is possibly TRBD1 or TRBD2 (6 bases each). Looked up from germline, CDR1 is MGHDK and CDR2 is SYGVNS. This CDR3 has 14 residues. Trimming removed 4 bases at V and 2 bases at J, with 11 bases between. CDR3 DNA sequence: TGTGCCAGCAGTGGGGGGGCCCCTCAAGAGACCCAGTACTTC. Amino acid sequence: CASSGGAPQETQYF.

This chain connects TRBV19 to TRBJ2-7; D perhaps matches TRBD1 (6 bases). Trimming left V 3 bases short and J 0 bases short, with 12 bases between. CDR3 size: 15 residues. Germline assignment: CDR1 LNHDA and CDR2 SQIVND (reference sequence). As DNA, the CDR3 is TGTGCCAGTAGTATTGCCGGGACACTCTCCTACGAGCAGTACTTC. Translated, it gives CASSIAGTLSYEQYF. Looking up the rest from reference TRBV19 and TRBJ2-7 gives the full variable domain: DGGITQSPKYLFRKEGQNVTLSCEQNLNHDAMYWYRQDPGQGLRLIYYSQIVNDFQKGDIAEGYSVSREKKESFPLTVTSAQKNPTAFYLCASSIAGTLSYEQYFGPGTRLTVT.

There are many counts of this clonotype. In DNA form, the CDR3 reads TGTGCCAGCAGGTGGGACGGCTTGAGTGAAAAACTGTTTTTT. It codes for CASRWDGLSEKLFF. The chain joins TRBV2 to TRBJ1-4, with D possibly being TRBD1 (5 bases). Germline V gene sequence: CDR1 SNHLY, CDR2 FYNNEI. This CDR3 comprises 14 residues. Between the trimmed V and J ends, which lost 6 bases and 7 bases, there was a span of 15 bases. The whole variable domain, remainder taken from reference TRBV2 and TRBJ1-4, is EPEVTQTPSHQVTQMGQEVILRCVPISNHLYFYWYRQILGQKVEFLVSFYNNEISEKSEIFDDQFSVERPDGSNFTLKIRSTKLEDSAMYFCASRWDGLSEKLFFGSGTQLSVL.